These 10 T cell receptor beta chains originate from one sample sequenced in a study of cytomegalovirus exposure and HLA in healthy donors. It was with 60 Vbeta and 13 Jbeta primers that the PCR ran. Assay used: immunoSEQ multiplex PCR; TCRdb lists only in-frame clones, some missing. Of 95,000 to 110,000 clones in the sample, around 76% were seen once. Sequenced material: PBMCs. The source is a man between 18 and 35 years old in good health and CMV-seronegative.

In the case of this clone: An end of the junction does not agree with germline; a read error may underlie this. The V and J genes are TRBV7-9 and TRBJ1-1; 7 bases fit TRBD1. Germline loops: CDR1 SEHNR, CDR2 FQNEAQ (reference sequence). CDR3 length equals 12 residues. CDR3 in DNA: TGTTCCAGCACGGTAGGGGACAGCGAAGCTTTCTTT. It translates to CSSTVGDSEAFF. Full variable domain (rest looked up from reference TRBV7-9 and TRBJ1-1): DTGVSQNPRHKITKRGQNVTFRCDPISEHNRLYWYRQTLGQGPEFLTYFQNEAQLEKSRLLSDRFSAERPKGSFSTLEIQRTEQGDSAMYLCSSTVGDSEAFFGQGTRLTVV.

The chain links TRBV10-2 to TRBJ1-6, with D maybe TRBD1 (5 bases). CDR3 length: 14 amino acids. V gave up 9 bases and J gave up 7 bases, with 16 bases separating them. Germline V CDR1 and CDR2: WSHSY, SAAADI. The CDR3 DNA sequence: TGCGCCAGTAGCCTAGACAGCTACAATTCACCCCTCCACTTT. It specifies CASSLDSYNSPLHF.

DNA of the CDR3: TGCGCCAGCAGAGCTAGCGGGGGGGCCTCGGATACGCAGTATTTT. It translates to CASRASGGASDTQYF. The chain carries TRBV10-2 and TRBJ2-3, with 12 positions matching TRBD2. J gave up 6 bases and V 6 bases, and 7 bases lay outside the gene matches. This CDR3 comprises 15 residues. The germline CDR1 and CDR2 sequences are WSHSY and SAAADI.

The rearrangement joins TRBV5-1 to TRBJ2-7; no reliable D call. CDR1 and CDR2 (germline): SGHRS, YFSETQ. Trimming cost V 0 bases and J 1 base, with 5 bases left between them. This CDR3 is 13 amino acids long. The CDR3 loop reads CASSLGRSYEQYF. The DNA for the CDR3 is TGCGCCAGCAGCTTGGGCAGGTCCTACGAGCAGTACTTC. The full variable domain, in which reference TRBV5-1 and TRBJ2-7 provide the parts outside the CDR3, is KAGVTQTPRYLIKTRGQQVTLSCSPISGHRSVSWYQQTPGQGLQFLFEYFSETQRNKGNFPGRFSGRQFSNSRSEMNVSTLELGDSALYLCASSLGRSYEQYFGPGTRLTVT.

The rearrangement links TRBV27 to TRBJ1-3; no clear D. V shed 3 bases and J shed 2 bases, with 5 bases lying between them. CDR3 length: 13 residues. CDR1 MNHEY and CDR2 SMNVEV come from the germline V gene (reference sequence). CDR3 DNA: TGTGCCAGCAGTTTCCTTCCTGGAAACACCATATATTTT. The encoded protein is CASSFLPGNTIYF.

The chain has TRBV7-2 and TRBJ1-5, with a tentative D call TRBD1 (6 bases). Trimming pared 1 base from V and 5 bases from J, leaving 12 bases between. CDR3 length equals 15 residues. Germline CDR1 is SGHTA and CDR2 is FQGNSA. The CDR3 nucleotides are TGTGCCAGCAGCTTAGGTGGCAGGGGTTATCAGCCCCAGCATTTT. This encodes CASSLGGRGYQPQHF.

This clone was picked up a small number of times. The chain combines TRBV6-6 with TRBJ1-1; D may be TRBD1 (6 bases). This CDR3 comprises 14 residues. The germline CDR1 and CDR2 sequences are MNHNY and SVGAGI (reference sequence). V lost 2 bases and J lost 8, with 15 bases in between. Here the CDR3 DNA reads TGTGCCAGCAGTTACACTCGACAGGAAAACGAAGCTTTCTTT. Translating gives CASSYTRQENEAFF.

The rearrangement links TRBV5-1 to TRBJ1-6; 7 positions match TRBD1. The V gene end was trimmed by 4 bases and the J gene end by 6 bases; junction bases not matched to a gene: 4. Germline values: CDR1 SGHRS, CDR2 YFSETQ. The CDR3 consists of 14 residues. CDR3 sequence: CASSGGQINSPLHF. CDR3 sequence (DNA): TGCGCCAGCAGCGGGGGACAGATTAATTCACCCCTCCACTTT.

This clone occurred a few times. The chain combines TRBV5-1 with TRBJ2-1; TRBD2 aligns across 9 bases. With V trimmed by 2 bases and J by 5 bases, 2 bases remained unmatched. Looked up from germline, CDR1 is SGHRS and CDR2 is YFSETQ. This CDR3 is 14 amino acids long. The CDR3 spells CASSFLAGDNEQFF. CDR3 in DNA: TGCGCCAGCAGCTTCTTAGCGGGGGACAATGAGCAGTTCTTC.

In nucleotides, the CDR3 is TGTGCCAGCAGCTCGACTAGCGGGGGGGCGGAGACCCAGTACTTC. Translating it yields CASSSTSGGAETQYF. The chain recombines TRBV7-8 with TRBJ2-5; 14 bases line up with TRBD2. V shed 4 bases and J 5 bases; nucleotides not matched to a gene: 3. The CDR3 is made up of 15 amino acids. The germline V gene encodes CDR1 SGHVS and CDR2 FQNEAQ.